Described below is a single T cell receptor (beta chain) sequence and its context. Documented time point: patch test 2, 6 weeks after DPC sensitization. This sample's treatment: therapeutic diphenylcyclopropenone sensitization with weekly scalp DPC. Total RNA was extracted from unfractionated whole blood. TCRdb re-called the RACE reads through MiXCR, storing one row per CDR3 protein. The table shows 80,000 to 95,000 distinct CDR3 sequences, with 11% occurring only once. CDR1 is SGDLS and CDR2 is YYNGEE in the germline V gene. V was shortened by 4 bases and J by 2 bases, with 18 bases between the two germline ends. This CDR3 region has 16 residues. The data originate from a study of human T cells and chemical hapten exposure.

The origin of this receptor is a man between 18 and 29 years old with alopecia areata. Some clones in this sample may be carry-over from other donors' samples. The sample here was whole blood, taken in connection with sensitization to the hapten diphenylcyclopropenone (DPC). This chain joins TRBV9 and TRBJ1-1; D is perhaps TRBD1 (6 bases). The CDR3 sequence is CASSIRGLSFNTEAFF. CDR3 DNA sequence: TGTGCCAGCAGCATCAGGGGACTTTCCTTCAACACTGAAGCTTTCTTT.